These 21 T cell receptor beta chains share one sample of origin, sequenced in a study of early T cells in non-severe SARS-CoV-2 infection. MiXCR was run by TCRdb on the 5' RACE reads, yielding one entry per CDR3 protein. The sample includes about 67,000 distinct CDR3 sequences, roughly 10% of them seen just once. What was sequenced was whole blood. These receptors came from an adult who was a healthcare worker with PCR-confirmed SARS-CoV-2 infection or an uninfected control (not recorded which).

V usage is TRBV9 and J usage is TRBJ1-1; D gene ambiguous. The V gene's germline CDR1 is SGDLS and CDR2 YYNGEE. CDR3 length: 11 residues. The V end was cut by 3 bases, the J end by 7 bases, with 7 bases between. This chain's CDR3 is CASSGENEAFF. CDR3 bases: TGTGCCAGCAGCGGAGAAAATGAAGCTTTCTTT.

This clonotype was picked up many times. This sequence joins TRBV11-3 and TRBJ2-3, with 9 bases that match TRBD2. V lost 4 bases and J lost 0; bases outside the gene matches: 5. The CDR3 spans 16 residues. Germline V lookup: CDR1 SGHNT, CDR2 YENEEA. The CDR3 DNA is TGTGCCAGCAGCTCGCAGCGGGGGGCTAGCACAGATACGCAGTATTTT. This encodes CASSSQRGASTDTQYF. Combining the CDR3 with reference TRBV11-3 and TRBJ2-3 gives the whole variable domain EAGVVQSPRYKIIEKKQPVAFWCNPISGHNTLYWYLQNLGQGPELLIRYENEEAVDDSQLPKDRFSAERLKGVDSTLKIQPAELGDSAVYLCASSSQRGASTDTQYFGPGTRLTVL.

This clonotype occurred many times. The genes are TRBV29-1 and TRBJ2-7, with D unresolved. V was clipped by 6 bases and J by 3 bases, with 9 bases between them. The CDR3 covers 11 residues. CDR1 and CDR2 (germline): SQVTM, ANQGSEA. The chain's CDR3 is CSVEANYEQYF. DNA for the CDR3: TGCAGCGTCGAGGCAAACTACGAGCAGTACTTC.

This clonotype was counted many times. J is TRBJ1-1 and V is TRBV7-9; D remains ambiguous. In germline, CDR1 is SEHNR, CDR2 FQNEAQ (reference sequence). Deletions cut 1 base from V and 8 bases from J, with 8 bases between. The CDR3 totals 12 residues. The CDR3 DNA follows: TGTGCCAGCAGCTTAGGGGGAGCCGAAGCTTTCTTT. Amino acid sequence: CASSLGGAEAFF.

The genes are TRBV4-1 and TRBJ2-1; D uncertain. V gave up 0 bases and J gave up 6 bases, with 6 bases separating them. The CDR3 covers 13 residues. Per the germline V gene, CDR1 is MGHRA and CDR2 is YSYEKL. The CDR3 nucleotides are TGCGCCAGCAGCCAAGACCCTCTCAATGAGCAGTTCTTC. Residues: CASSQDPLNEQFF.

Note on this clonotype: Germline is not matched at one junction end, which may reflect a read error. The J gene is TRBJ2-1, the V gene TRBV18; TRBD2 matches at 9 bases. The CDR3 is made up of 16 amino acids. CDR1 KGHSH and CDR2 LQKENI come from the germline V gene. The CDR3 sequence: CPSSPLAGGPTSEQFF. CDR3 DNA: TGTCCCAGCTCACCACTCGCGGGGGGGCCCACCAGTGAGCAGTTCTTC.

CDR3 amino acids: CASSAEGQGALETQYF. The DNA of the CDR3 is TGTGCCAGCAGCGCCGAGGGACAGGGGGCACTGGAGACCCAGTACTTC. The V call is TRBV9, the J call TRBJ2-5; the match to TRBD1 covers 12 bases. CDR3 length equals 16 residues. Per germline, CDR1 SGDLS and CDR2 YYNGEE. V trimming: 3 bases; J trimming: 5 bases; junction bases outside the gene matches: 8. Looking up the rest from reference TRBV9 and TRBJ2-5 gives the full variable domain: DSGVTQTPKHLITATGQRVTLRCSPRSGDLSVYWYQQSLDQGLQFLIQYYNGEERAKGNILERFSAQQFPDLHSELNLSSLELGDSALYFCASSAEGQGALETQYFGPGTRLLVL.

This clonotype has a count of ten or more. The gene calls are TRBV12-3 or TRBV12-4 and TRBJ1-6; D perhaps matches TRBD1 (5 bases). V was cut by 4 bases and J by 4 bases, with 11 bases left in between. The CDR3 extends over 15 amino acids. The CDR3 loop reads CASSSQGLYNSPLHF. The DNA for the CDR3 is TGTGCCAGCAGTTCCCAGGGACTGTATAATTCACCCCTCCACTTT.

The rearrangement uses TRBV7-6 and TRBJ2-1; weak D call: TRBD1 (5 bases). Germline V lookup: CDR1 SGHVS, CDR2 FNYEAQ. The CDR3 sequence is 13 residues long. V shed 5 bases and J shed 8 bases, with 13 bases lying between them. CDR3 region: CASSTLDKDEQFF. For the CDR3, the DNA is TGTGCCAGCAGCACATTGGACAAAGATGAGCAGTTCTTC.

The sample holds many counts of this clonotype. The chain links TRBV2 to TRBJ2-7, with 7 nucleotides matching TRBD1. CDR3 length: 15 amino acids. Germline V gene sequence: CDR1 SNHLY, CDR2 FYNNEI. V lost 8 bases to trimming and J lost 2 bases; unmatched junction nucleotides: 12. CDR3 DNA sequence: TGTGCCAGCCTAGGTATCTGGGACAGACCCTACGAGCAGTACTTC. Its translation: CASLGIWDRPYEQYF. The whole variable domain, filled in from reference TRBV2 and TRBJ2-7, reads EPEVTQTPSHQVTQMGQEVILRCVPISNHLYFYWYRQILGQKVEFLVSFYNNEISEKSEIFDDQFSVERPDGSNFTLKIRSTKLEDSAMYFCASLGIWDRPYEQYFGPGTRLTVT.

This clonotype occurred many times. The chain joins TRBV28 to TRBJ2-1; possibly TRBD1 for D (6 bases). Germline CDR1 MDHEN, CDR2 SYDVKM. V shed 3 bases and J shed 10 bases, with 19 bases lying between them. This CDR3 is built from 15 residues. The CDR3 here is CASSFGGDRSGEQFF. CDR3 sequence (DNA): TGTGCCAGCAGTTTTGGTGGCGACAGGAGCGGCGAGCAGTTCTTC. Full variable domain (missing parts from reference TRBV28 and TRBJ2-1): DVKVTQSSRYLVKRTGEKVFLECVQDMDHENMFWYRQDPGLGLRLIYFSYDVKMKEKGDIPEGYSVSREKKERFSLILESASTNQTSMYLCASSFGGDRSGEQFFGPGTRLTVL.

A note on this clonotype: This could be a read error, since a much larger clone is one nucleotide away. V gene TRBV18 combines with J gene TRBJ1-4; TRBD1 might be the D (5 bases). The CDR3 sequence is 14 residues long. The V gene's germline CDR1 is KGHSH and CDR2 LQKENI. The CDR3, as DNA: TGTGCCGGCTCAGCAGGGAGAACTAATGAAAAACTGTTTTTT. Translation: CAGSAGRTNEKLFF. Variable domain in full (rest from reference TRBV18 and TRBJ1-4): NAGVMQNPRHLVRRRGQEARLRCSPMKGHSHVYWYRQLPEEGLKFMVYLQKENIIDESGMPKERFSAEFPKEGPSILRIQQVVRGDSAAYFCAGSAGRTNEKLFFGSGTQLSVL.

This clonotype was seen at least ten times. The rearrangement joins TRBV5-1 to TRBJ2-7, with D maybe TRBD2 (5 bases). The germline gives CDR1 SGHRS, CDR2 YFSETQ. The germline V and J ends were trimmed by 7 bases and 7 bases, with 18 bases remaining between them. This CDR3 is 13 amino acids long. The CDR3 loop is CASSRPDLGEQYF. The DNA of the CDR3 is TGCGCCAGCTCCCGGCCGGACTTGGGGGAGCAGTACTTC.

This clonotype was seen ten or more times. DNA for the CDR3: TGTGCCAGCAGCTCCCCCGGGCTACGAGGCGAGCAGTACTTC. Translated, it gives CASSSPGLRGEQYF. The chain uses TRBV11-2 and TRBJ2-7, with D uncertain. Trimming removed 4 bases from V and 6 bases from J, with 16 bases in between. Germline CDR1 reads SGHAT; CDR2 reads FQNNGV. The CDR3 runs 14 residues.

This clonotype appeared many times. This rearrangement joins TRBV20-1 to TRBJ2-4; 8 bases match TRBD1. The length of the CDR3 is 15 residues. Looked up from germline, CDR1 is DFQATT and CDR2 is SNEGSKA (reference sequence). Unmatched junction bases numbered 7, after V lost 0 bases and J lost 6 bases. The DNA of the CDR3 is TGCAGTGCTAGAGAGGGACAGGACTGGACAAACATTCAGTACTTC. This codes for CSAREGQDWTNIQYF.

This clonotype was detected many times. The chain couples TRBV29-1 to TRBJ1-1; 7 bases are a match to TRBD1. The CDR3 sequence is 13 residues long. Looked up from germline, CDR1 is SQVTM and CDR2 is ANQGSEA. V lost 6 bases, J lost 5 bases, and 9 bases stayed unmatched. The DNA for the CDR3 is TGCAGCGTCCTTACAGGGGCAGGGACTGAAGCTTTCTTT. It is translated as CSVLTGAGTEAFF.

At least ten counts were recorded for this clonotype. The rearrangement joins TRBV6-6 to TRBJ2-2; 11 bases agree with TRBD2. The V gene end was trimmed by 2 bases and the J gene end by 4 bases; junction bases not matched to a gene: 0. The germline CDR1 and CDR2 sequences are MNHNY and SVGAGI (reference sequence). This CDR3 region has 15 residues. The CDR3 is CASSYGTSGTGELFF. CDR3 in DNA: TGTGCCAGCAGTTACGGGACTAGCGGCACCGGGGAGCTGTTTTTT.

The gene calls are TRBV5-1 and TRBJ1-1; 10 bases are shared with TRBD1. V lost 0 bases, J lost 0 bases, and 5 bases stayed unmatched. In germline, CDR1 is SGHRS, CDR2 YFSETQ. CDR3 size: 17 residues. The chain's CDR3 is CASSLAGTGVMNTEAFF. DNA for the CDR3: TGCGCCAGCAGCTTGGCCGGGACAGGGGTAATGAACACTGAAGCTTTCTTT. Full variable domain (remainder filled in from reference TRBV5-1 and TRBJ1-1): KAGVTQTPRYLIKTRGQQVTLSCSPISGHRSVSWYQQTPGQGLQFLFEYFSETQRNKGNFPGRFSGRQFSNSRSEMNVSTLELGDSALYLCASSLAGTGVMNTEAFFGQGTRLTVV.

This clonotype was observed a few times. The chain carries TRBV3-1 and TRBJ1-5; D remains ambiguous. The CDR3 extends over 15 amino acids. Trimming took 0 bases from V and 0 from J, leaving 6 bases between them. Per germline, CDR1 LGHDT and CDR2 YNNKEL (reference sequence). The CDR3 region has the DNA TGTGCCAGCAGCCAAGATACCAATAGCAATCAGCCCCAGCATTTT. Amino acid sequence: CASSQDTNSNQPQHF.

This clonotype showed up just a few times. The J gene is TRBJ2-5, the V gene TRBV13; a weak D match, TRBD2 (5 bases). This CDR3 is built from 14 residues. Germline V gene sequence: CDR1 PRHDT, CDR2 FYEKMQ (reference sequence). The germline V and J ends were trimmed by 1 base and 2 bases, with 8 bases remaining between them. In nucleotides, the CDR3 is TGTGCCAGCAGCTTAGCCGGACTGCAAGAGACCCAGTACTTC. Translation: CASSLAGLQETQYF.

This clonotype was observed many times. The V gene is TRBV3-1, the J gene TRBJ2-3, with D tentatively TRBD2 (6 bases). Germline loops: CDR1 LGHDT, CDR2 YNNKEL (reference sequence). Trimming cost V 2 bases and J 2 bases, with 8 bases left between them. The CDR3 totals 14 residues. Here the CDR3 reads CASSQRGSTDTQYF. For the CDR3, the DNA is TGTGCCAGCAGCCAACGGGGGTCCACAGATACGCAGTATTTT.